This TCR beta chain is drawn from a study of T cell repertoires in cytomegalovirus infection. Across the whole study: CMV infection plus the matching HLA type was flagged by public TCR beta signatures. Notes on the study in general: Dominating the ex vivo response were HLA-C-restricted CMV-specific TCR beta clonotypes.

Trimming cost V 6 bases and J 1 base, with 6 bases left between them. The CDR3 length is 13 residues. TCRdb reanalysed the reads using MiXCR and keeps one entry per CDR3 protein. The sample yields 200,000 or so distinct CDR3 sequences, roughly 27% seen once. This clonotype has a handful of counts. Antigen unknown. This clonotype was obtained from a human donor in good health (CMV status not recorded). Some clones in this sample may be carry-over from other donors' samples. The rearrangement uses TRBV12-3 or TRBV12-4 and TRBJ2-2; D gene ambiguous. The sample consisted of PBMCs. This CDR3 reads CASSHGNTGELFF. The CDR3, as DNA: TGTGCCAGCAGCCACGGGAACACCGGGGAGCTGTTTTTT.